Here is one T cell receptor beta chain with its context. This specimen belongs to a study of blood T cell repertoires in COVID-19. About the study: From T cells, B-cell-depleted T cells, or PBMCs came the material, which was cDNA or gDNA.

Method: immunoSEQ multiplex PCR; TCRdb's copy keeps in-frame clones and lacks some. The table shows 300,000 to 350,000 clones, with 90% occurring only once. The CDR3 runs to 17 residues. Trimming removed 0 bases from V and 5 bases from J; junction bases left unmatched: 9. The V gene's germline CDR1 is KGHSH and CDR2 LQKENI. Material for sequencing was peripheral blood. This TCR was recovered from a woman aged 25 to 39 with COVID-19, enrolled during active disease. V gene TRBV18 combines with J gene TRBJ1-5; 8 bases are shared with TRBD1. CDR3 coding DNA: TGTGCCAGCTCACCACCGGCTGGACAGGGAGGGGATCAGCCCCAGCATTTT. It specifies CASSPPAGQGGDQPQHF.